Below, one T cell receptor (beta chain) is given with its context. The antigen remains unidentified. This sample is drawn from a study of T cell responses to AZD1222 COVID-19 vaccine. Study-wide results and limits: Spike-specific TCRs gained breadth and depth after people received two AZD1222 doses.

Germline V gene lookup returns CDR1 SGDLS and CDR2 YYNGEE. V was shortened by 2 bases and J by 3 bases, with 14 bases between the two germline ends. This CDR3 region has 15 residues. Profiled with immunoSEQ multiplex PCR; TCRdb holds only in-frame clones, not every one. Of around 65,000 clones in the sample, around four fifths are singletons; the top ten hold roughly 23%. Sample: peripheral blood, taken 28 days after the second AZD1222 dose. The sequence derives from an adult who received the AZD1222 COVID-19 vaccine. The chain is built from TRBV9 and TRBJ2-5, with a possible D match to TRBD2 (6 bases). The DNA of the CDR3 is TGTGCCAGCAGCGTGCACGGACTAAGGGAAGAGACCCAGTACTTC. Translated, it gives CASSVHGLREETQYF.